This T cell receptor (beta chain) was retrieved from a study of T cells after yellow fever vaccination. Points from the study as a whole: Post-booster repertoires again held most primary-vaccination clones (roughly 96% CD4, just under 90% CD8).

This clonotype showed up just once. Its target is not known. From the 5' RACE reads, TCRdb called clonotypes with MiXCR, one entry per CDR3 protein. The table lists about 260,000 distinct CDR3 sequences, over 10% of them singletons. Germline V gives CDR1 GTSNPN, CDR2 SVGIG (reference sequence). This CDR3 spans 17 amino acids. After removal of 2 bases from V and 6 bases from J, the junction contained 16 bases not matched to a gene. The clonotype was recovered from a man aged 30 to 45 who received the YFV17D yellow fever vaccine. The chain carries TRBV30 and TRBJ1-5, with 7 bases aligning to TRBD1. Source: CD4+ T cells sorted from PBMCs, taken 45 days after the yellow fever booster vaccination. The CDR3 loop is CAWSIPRDRALVQPQHF. CDR3 in DNA: TGTGCCTGGAGTATTCCCCGAGACAGGGCGTTAGTTCAGCCCCAGCATTTT.